The next 10 T cell receptor beta chains were all read from a single sample in a study of shared clonotypes between healthy human individuals. Profiled with immunoSEQ multiplex PCR; TCRdb holds only in-frame clones, not every one. The repertoire holds some 2,000,000 clones, with around 96% as singletons. Terminally differentiated effector memory CD45RA+ cells were left out of the naive CD8 fraction, which was CD45RO-negative and positively selected for CCR7. Sequencing used naive CD8+ T cells sorted from blood. The receptors were sampled from a man between 18 and 29 years old in good health.

The chain couples TRBV6-6 to TRBJ2-1; no reliable D call. The V and J ends lost 9 bases and 10 bases respectively, with 10 bases between them. Per the germline V gene, CDR1 is MNHNY and CDR2 is SVGAGI (reference sequence). The CDR3 spans 10 residues. For the CDR3, the DNA is TGTGCCAGTTTGGGCCACGAGCAGTTCTTC. The encoded protein is CASLGHEQFF.

The chain couples TRBV5-6 to TRBJ1-2, with 7 bases identical to TRBD1. The CDR3 runs 17 residues. With 1 base clipped from V and 7 bases from J, the junction kept 16 bases outside the gene matches. Looked up from germline, CDR1 is SGHDT and CDR2 is YYEEEE. The CDR3 DNA sequence: TGTGCCAGCAGCTTGATGATCCAAGGGGGCGAAGTGGGTGGCTACACCTTC. Its protein is CASSLMIQGGEVGGYTF.

The V gene is TRBV7-9, the J gene TRBJ1-1, with TRBD1 matching over 7 bases. Trimming took 5 bases from V and 7 from J; bases not matched to a gene: 19. The CDR3 covers 17 residues. Per the germline V gene, CDR1 is SEHNR and CDR2 is FQNEAQ (reference sequence). The DNA for the CDR3 is TGTGCCAGCAGCCCCCGACAGGGTCGGGTCGGGGATCATGAAGCTTTCTTT. This gives the protein CASSPRQGRVGDHEAFF.

V gene TRBV13 combines with J gene TRBJ2-1; 11 nucleotides match TRBD2. Germline V lookup: CDR1 PRHDT, CDR2 FYEKMQ (reference sequence). The CDR3 sequence is 15 residues long. J gave up 9 bases and V 5 bases, and 9 bases lay outside the gene matches. The CDR3 reads CASSATSGGIIEQFF. For the CDR3, the DNA is TGTGCCAGCAGCGCCACTAGCGGGGGTATCATTGAGCAGTTCTTC.

The chain employs TRBV5-6 and TRBJ2-1; D gene unclear. CDR1 is SGHDT, CDR2 YYEEEE, per germline. Trimming took 0 bases from V and 12 from J, leaving 10 bases between them. The CDR3 length is 12 residues. Here the CDR3 reads CASSLGVPAQFF. The CDR3 DNA reads as TGTGCCAGCAGCTTGGGGGTCCCAGCGCAGTTCTTC.

Points on this clone: A junction end diverges from the germline sequence, so it may reflect a read error. V is TRBV7-9 and J is TRBJ2-1; D ambiguous. This CDR3 is 10 amino acids long. Germline CDR1 is SEHNR and CDR2 is FQNEAQ (reference sequence). The CDR3 is CASGSNGQFF. The CDR3 DNA reads TGTGCCAGCGGATCTAATGGGCAGTTCTTC.

The sample holds one count of this clone. The rearrangement links TRBV2 to TRBJ2-2; 12 nucleotides match TRBD2. From germline, CDR1 is SNHLY and CDR2 FYNNEI. V shed 3 bases, J shed 1 base, and the junction held 6 bases outside the gene matches. This CDR3 spans 18 amino acids. The CDR3 region has the DNA TGTGCCAGCAGTGACCAGACTAGCGGGAGTTTGAACACCGGGGAGCTGTTTTTT. This encodes CASSDQTSGSLNTGELFF.

The chain recombines TRBV13 with TRBJ2-7; 9 bases agree with TRBD1. CDR3 length: 15 residues. Germline V gives CDR1 PRHDT, CDR2 FYEKMQ (reference sequence). The J segment lost 3 bases and the V segment lost 5 bases, leaving 8 bases of the junction unmatched. CDR3: CASSRGTGIFYEQYF. CDR3 DNA: TGTGCCAGCAGCCGCGGGACAGGGATATTCTACGAGCAGTACTTC.

The CDR3 region is CASSLEVRGNGFVNEQFF. DNA of the CDR3: TGTGCCAGCAGCTTAGAGGTTAGAGGGAACGGTTTTGTAAATGAGCAGTTCTTC. This chain uses TRBV7-6 with TRBJ2-1; weak D call: TRBD2 (5 bases). Germline-derived CDR1 and CDR2 are SGHVS and FNYEAQ. The CDR3 spans 18 residues. V was clipped by 1 base and J by 7 bases, with 23 bases between them.

The count of this clone is one. This specimen includes other DNA sequences encoding the same CDR3. The genes are TRBV29-1 and TRBJ2-7; weak D call: TRBD2 (5 bases). Germline CDR1 reads SQVTM; CDR2 reads ANQGSEA. The CDR3 length is 14 residues. Trimming cost V 2 bases and J 0 bases, with 11 bases left between them. CDR3 nucleotide sequence: TGCAGCGTTGAATCGTCGGGGAGCTCCTACGAGCAGTACTTC. This codes for CSVESSGSSYEQYF.